Each of the 15 T cell receptor beta chains below was sequenced from the same sample in a study of post-analysis software for immune sequencing data. Study-level findings and limits: TRBV segments more frequent in patients than in controls numbered several and included TRBV5-6, TRBV5-1 and TRBV20-1.

Unique molecular identifiers had been added to the TCR beta cDNA libraries. TCRdb itself ran the PCR reads through MiXCR, one entry per CDR3 protein. The table has about 800,000 distinct CDR3 sequences, just under 30% seen once. Antigens for these TCRs are unknown. Sequenced sample: blood. Receptors were obtained from a girl between 10 and 17 years old with multiple sclerosis.

As for this clonotype: This sequence may be a read error, since a much larger clone differs from it by one base. The rearrangement uses TRBV5-1 and TRBJ2-6, with a weak D call TRBD2 (5 bases). From germline, CDR1 is SGHRS and CDR2 YFSETQ. CDR3 length: 15 residues. The CDR3 DNA reads TGCGCCAGCAGCTTAAGGGAGTCTGGGACCAACGTCCTGACTTTC. Translation: CASSLRESGTNVLTF.

The V call is TRBV12-5, the J call TRBJ1-1; perhaps TRBD1 as D (6 bases). The CDR3 extends over 14 amino acids. V lost 5 bases and J lost 1, with 11 bases in between. Germline V CDR1 and CDR2: LGHNT, FRNRAP. The CDR3 is CASGIRQENTEAFF. CDR3 DNA sequence: TGTGCTAGTGGTATACGACAGGAGAACACTGAAGCTTTCTTT.

V is TRBV7-8 and J is TRBJ2-3; D remains ambiguous. Germline V gives CDR1 SGHVS, CDR2 FQNEAQ. The CDR3 covers 14 residues. Trimming removed 4 bases from V and 5 bases from J, with 13 bases in between. DNA of the CDR3: TGTGCCAGCAGCTCCTACCTCAGAATAGATACGCAGTATTTT. This sequence encodes CASSSYLRIDTQYF.

The rearrangement joins TRBV20-1 to TRBJ2-1, with D unresolved. Trimming took off 5 bases at V and 15 bases at J, with 14 bases between the two ends. This CDR3 spans 10 amino acids. In germline, CDR1 is DFQATT, CDR2 SNEGSKA (reference sequence). In DNA form, the CDR3 reads TGCAGTGCTCTCCGGGCCCAAGGGTTCTTC. Translation gives CSALRAQGFF.

V gene TRBV27 combines with J gene TRBJ2-3; D possibly matches TRBD1 or TRBD2 (5 bases each). CDR1 is MNHEY, CDR2 SMNVEV, per germline (reference sequence). The CDR3 runs to 19 residues. The germline V and J ends were trimmed by 5 bases and 2 bases, with 26 bases remaining between them. The CDR3: CASSAHQTGTLEDTDTQYF. CDR3 bases: TGTGCCAGCAGTGCACACCAAACCGGGACGCTAGAAGACACAGATACGCAGTATTTT.

This chain connects TRBV18 to TRBJ1-1; maybe TRBD1 (5 bases). V lost 0 bases to trimming and J lost 4 bases, with 12 bases between them. The CDR3 has 15 amino acids. The V gene's germline CDR1 is KGHSH and CDR2 LQKENI. This CDR3 is CASSPPSGLGTEAFF. The DNA of the CDR3 is TGTGCCAGCTCACCACCTTCAGGGTTGGGCACTGAAGCTTTCTTT.

CDR3 sequence (DNA): TGTGCCAGCAGCCTAACCGGGACTAGCGGGGGCGCGCAGTATTTT. It specifies CASSLTGTSGGAQYF. The V call is TRBV6-6, the J call TRBJ2-3, with TRBD2 matching 14 bases. J gave up 10 bases and V 6 bases, and 9 bases lay outside the gene matches. The germline CDR1 and CDR2 sequences are MNHNY and SVGAGI (reference sequence). The CDR3 sequence is 15 residues long.

The chain combines TRBV11-3 with TRBJ2-1, with 10 bases aligning to TRBD1. The CDR3 extends over 14 amino acids. V gave up 5 bases and J gave up 7 bases; unmatched junction bases: 5. CDR1 and CDR2 (germline): SGHNT, YENEEA. As DNA, the CDR3 is TGTGCCAGCAGCGGGGACAGGGGTGGAAATGAGCAGTTCTTC. Amino acids: CASSGDRGGNEQFF.

This clonotype showed up many times. The genes are TRBV20-1 and TRBJ2-7; possible D gene TRBD2, 5 bases. Germline assignment: CDR1 DFQATT and CDR2 SNEGSKA (reference sequence). The CDR3 runs 12 residues. V shed 5 bases and J shed 1 base, with 9 bases lying between them. The CDR3 DNA reads as TGCAGTGCTCGGTCGGGATCCTACGAGCAGTACTTC. The encoded protein is CSARSGSYEQYF.

The J gene is TRBJ2-1, the V gene TRBV12-3 or TRBV12-4; 7 bases fit TRBD2. Unmatched junction bases numbered 11, after V lost 4 bases and J lost 14 bases. CDR3 length equals 13 residues. The CDR3 region is CASSSLQREFEFF. In nucleotides, the CDR3 is TGTGCCAGCAGTTCCTTACAGCGGGAATTTGAGTTCTTC.

This clonotype was detected only a few times. The rearrangement joins TRBV5-1 to TRBJ1-1; the D gene is possibly TRBD1 (6 bases). Germline CDR1 is SGHRS and CDR2 is YFSETQ. The ends were cut back, 4 bases at V and 4 bases at J, with 14 bases in the middle. The CDR3 totals 14 residues. The CDR3, as DNA: TGCGCCAGCAGCGGCAACAGGGAGTTCACTGAAGCTTTCTTT. Translated, it gives CASSGNREFTEAFF.

This chain uses TRBV25-1 with TRBJ1-1; 10 bases map to TRBD1. The CDR3 consists of 17 residues. V shed 2 bases and J 0 bases; nucleotides not matched to a gene: 6. Germline CDR1 and CDR2: MGHDK and SYGVNS. CDR3 DNA: TGTGCCAGCAGTGAAGGGACAGGGGCTTTGGTGAACACTGAAGCTTTCTTT. This translates into CASSEGTGALVNTEAFF.

This chain connects TRBV15 to TRBJ2-5; the match to TRBD2 covers 10 bases. CDR3 length: 17 residues. The V and J ends lost 0 bases and 5 bases, in that order; junction bases with no gene match: 9. CDR1 and CDR2 (germline): LNHNV, YYDKDF (reference sequence). The CDR3, as DNA: TGTGCCACCAGCAGAGATGGGCTAGCGGGAGCGGGGGAGACCCAGTACTTC. This codes for CATSRDGLAGAGETQYF.

In DNA form, the CDR3 reads TGTGCCAGCAGACAGACAGCTGCCTACGAGCAGTACTTC. Translation gives CASRQTAAYEQYF. This chain uses TRBV2 with TRBJ2-7; tentative D call: TRBD1 (5 bases). The V and J ends lost 6 bases and 2 bases respectively, with 11 bases between them. Germline lookup yields CDR1 SNHLY and CDR2 FYNNEI. The CDR3 contains 13 residues.

This rearrangement joins TRBV3-1 to TRBJ2-5, with D possibly TRBD2 on 6 matching bases. With 3 bases removed from V and 1 base from J, the gap between germline ends came to 15 bases. The CDR3 covers 16 residues. Germline V gene lookup returns CDR1 LGHDT and CDR2 YNNKEL (reference sequence). The CDR3 sequence is CASSHPQLAPQETQYF. As DNA, the CDR3 is TGTGCCAGCAGCCACCCCCAACTAGCCCCCCAAGAGACCCAGTACTTC.